This TCR beta chain was obtained from a study of shared clonotypes between healthy human individuals. Findings of the study overall: Compared with memory subsets, naive subsets generally had larger estimated richness. A small donor pool kept down the genetic and exposure-history diversity that was represented. Across four donors, naive CD4 shared roughly 5%, naive CD8 more than 3%, memory CD4 roughly 2.3%, memory CD8 0.4% to 0.5%.

About this clone: No antigen is known for it.

The germline V gene encodes CDR1 SGHRS and CDR2 YFSETQ. The V and J ends lost 1 base and 7 bases, in that order; junction bases with no gene match: 2. The CDR3 length is 15 residues. The table came from immunoSEQ multiplex PCR; TCRdb's copy has only in-frame clones and leaves some out. The sample has over 1.5 million clones, around 98% seen once. The TCR comes from a man younger than 45 in good health. The gene calls are TRBV5-1 and TRBJ1-4, with 12 nucleotides matching TRBD1. Source material: naive CD4+ T cells sorted from blood. Specified subset: CD45RA+ positively selected. The CDR3, as DNA: TGCGCCAGCAGCTTGAGGGGACAGGGGGCTGAAAAACTGTTTTTT. It encodes CASSLRGQGAEKLFF.